This T cell receptor beta chain was sequenced during a study of blood T cell repertoires in COVID-19 (dated by TCRdb to 2020 to 2022). With regard to the full study: Samples covering the acute and convalescent phases of COVID-19 were provided by collaborators in the United States, Italy and Spain. The samples were drawn from the first 160 participants of the ongoing ImmuneRACE study and from roughly 1,300 subjects provided by 6 global collaborators. The sample metadata nearly always contained a de-identified subject ID, COVID-19 status, age in years and sex. HLA class I and class II types, where available, came from metadata supplied by the sample provider rather than from assay-based typing. The prospective study material was composed of cDNA or gDNA derived from T cells, B-cell-depleted T cells, or PBMCs. Subjects who had been exposed to COVID-19, were actively infected with it, or had recovered from it provided the deeply sampled blood TCRbeta repertoires that made up the dataset. The repertoires were released in a freely available public database meant as a resource for research on the immune response to SARS-CoV-2.

Each collaborating institution followed its own protocols to collect whole blood in K2EDTA tubes. For TCRbeta analysis, collaborators shipped samples in one of three forms: frozen whole blood, isolated PBMCs, or DNA extracted from either of those sample types. A note on this clone: This receptor's antigen is unknown. Base qualities are not provided; no much larger clone lies one nucleotide away.

TCRbeta CDR3 regions were amplified from genomic DNA using the immunoSEQ Assay, a bias-controlled multiplex PCR. The authors' pipeline ran thus. Nucleated cell counts per sample were estimated from amplification of reference gene primers within the assay. Sequence reads were collapsed and filtered to measure the absolute abundance of every unique TCRbeta CDR3 rearrangement. For each sample, productive Simpson clonality was calculated by taking the square root of Simpson's diversity index across productive rearrangements. TCRdb stores this immuneACCESS table with in-frame sequences only. Part of the clones is absent; in the studies checked, under half of the shortfall reflects unresolved V genes, and no reason is known for the rest. The DNA was the basis for D and trimming; V, J and clone size are from that table. The sample table contains over 250,000 clones; only one count was recorded for around 86% of them. The top ten hold 2% to 2.5% of the sample.

General study outcomes and caveats: The quantity of clinical and demographic metadata differed by source and by participant and was supplied without curation.

The sequencing input was peripheral blood. The source is a middle-aged man with acute or convalescent COVID-19.

This receptor carries the CDR3 CASSRQGAGTGELFF. The DNA is as follows: TGTGCCAGCAGCCGACAGGGGGCGGGCACCGGGGAGCTGTTTTTT. The rearranged segments are TRBV3-1 (or the pseudogene TRBV3-2) and TRBJ2-2; the junction holds 10 bases that match TRBD1. The germline V end is reduced by 4 bases and the J end by 4 bases; junction bases left unmatched: 3. Counted from cysteine to phenylalanine, this CDR3 has 15 amino acids. Just CDR3 DNA is preserved here, 45 bases in frame from base 1. The germline V gene (reference sequence) sets CDR1 to LGHDT and CDR2 to YNNKEL.